A few counts support the clone carrying this TCR beta chain. Unique molecular identifiers tagged the TCRbeta library. TCRdb processed the PCR reads anew with MiXCR; each CDR3 protein has one entry. Here the sample spans over 200,000 distinct CDR3 sequences, 8% to 9.5% being singletons. Looked up from germline, CDR1 is SGHDN and CDR2 is FVKESK. The V segment lost 1 base and the J segment 0 bases; nucleotides outside the gene matches: 9. The CDR3 contains 18 residues. This record belongs to a study of T-cell reconstitution after alpha-beta-depleted transplantation in children. The chain employs TRBV14 and TRBJ2-4, with TRBD2 matching 7 bases. This sample comprised PBMCs from the stem cell graft donor, obtained from the stem cell graft. The receptor comes from a human donor who donated a stem cell graft to a child with acute lymphoblastic leukemia. The CDR3 nucleotides read TGTGCCAGCAGCCAAGGGTCAGGAGCGGGGATAGCCAAAAACATTCAGTACTTC. Protein: CASSQGSGAGIAKNIQYF.